Listed below are T cell receptor beta chains from one sample, sequenced in a study of T cells expressing NK-cell markers. TCRdb re-called the 5' RACE reads; every CDR3 protein appears as one record, without DNA. The ten top clones account for around 1.4%, within a sample of about 460,000 distinct CDR3 sequences. Sequenced: blood T cells: a sorted CD56 or NKG2C T cell subset, CD4+ or CD8+ T cells, or bulk PBMC T cells (not recorded which). The receptors originated from a woman between 45 and 65 years old in good health. The CDR3 runs from the conserved cysteine through the conserved F or W.

j_call v_call cdr3_aa
TRBJ2-1 TRBV20-1 CSARRQPLYNEQFF
TRBJ2-1 TRBV9 CASSTTGTSVTNEQFF
TRBJ2-5 TRBV25-1 CAHIAGGQETQYF
TRBJ2-2 TRBV4-2 CASSQAAGGPGELFF
TRBJ2-5 TRBV6-5 CASSLTSGSKETQYF
TRBJ2-6 TRBV30 CAWSALKGANVLTF
TRBJ1-5 TRBV24-1 CATGSNQPQHF
TRBJ1-1 TRBV3-1 CASSPRPRGASTEAFF
TRBJ1-1 TRBV4-1 CASSQLGQRNTEAFF
TRBJ1-4 TRBV12-3/TRBV12-4 CASQGFTNEKLFF
TRBJ2-1 TRBV5-1 CASSLGLAVPARNNEQFF
TRBJ2-7 TRBV12-3/TRBV12-4 CASSFGLSYEQYF
TRBJ2-3 TRBV4-1 CASSQQPVAGGFTDTQYF
TRBJ1-1 TRBV6-5 CASSYDGTGKNTEAFF
TRBJ2-3 TRBV29-1 CSVPLSGASTDTQYF
TRBJ2-2 TRBV24-1 CATSDLLVTGELFF
TRBJ2-1 TRBV10-3 CAISKTGTSGLSSYNEQFF
TRBJ2-5 TRBV25-1 CASSGFGTPGGTQYF
TRBJ2-1 TRBV21-1 CAIWGTSGRGREFF
TRBJ2-3 TRBV4-1 CASKVAGGDTQYF
TRBJ2-1 TRBV2 CASGATYNEQFF
TRBJ2-1 TRBV3-1 CASSQAELSYNEQFF
TRBJ1-2 TRBV7-2 CASSLVSGGGRGYTF
TRBJ1-4 TRBV25-1 CASSEYPTGGGEKLFF
TRBJ2-1 TRBV24-1 CATSDPGQKAGRSYNEQFF
TRBJ2-3 TRBV5-1 CASSLSTSTNVATQYF
TRBJ2-3 TRBV20-1 CSAPRLRRTDTQYF